Sequencing of this T cell receptor (beta chain) was carried out in a study of blood T cells in healthy people across ages. General study points: Unsorted PBMCs prevented conclusive naive versus antigen-experienced comparison.

On this clonotype: What it binds is not known.

A second PCR, run for about 7 to 11 cycles, used a sample-barcoded 5' primer plus a J-beta primer mix. Each cDNA molecule was tagged by a template-switch adaptor that had 12 random nucleotides. TCRdb reprocessed the 5' RACE reads with MiXCR, giving one entry per CDR3 protein. The sample has about 780,000 distinct CDR3 sequences; approximately 24% are singletons. These data were also filed under a second study, of T cells of mothers and their children.

The sequenced sample consisted of blood. This TCR was sampled from a boy between 10 and 17 years old in good health.

The CDR3 region has the DNA TGTGCCATCAGTCTGGGGACAGGGGGAAGTGAGCAGTTCTTC. It translates to CAISLGTGGSEQFF. The rearrangement joins TRBV10-3 to TRBJ2-7; 11 positions agree with TRBD1. The J call may be incorrect, as the DNA end agrees better with TRBJ2-1. This CDR3 contains 14 residues. Germline V lookup: CDR1 ENHRY, CDR2 SYGVKD.